Listed below are T cell receptor beta chains from one sample, sequenced in a study of response to subunit inactivated influenza vaccine. MiXCR, applied by TCRdb to the RT-PCR reads, yields one record per CDR3 protein. There are 600,000 to 850,000 distinct CDR3 sequences in the sample; 14% occur only once, and roughly 7.2% lies in the top ten. The sample consisted of PBMCs from blood, taken around two weeks before vaccination. These receptors originate from a man aged 50-59 years who received an inactivated influenza vaccine. The CDR3 runs from the conserved cysteine through the conserved F or W. The order of the fields is clone size, D gene, J gene, V gene, CDR3 DNA, CDR3 protein. A D gene is named only where the DNA matches it firmly. Clone size is stated in some rows and not others, as once, few, many or a class when expanded.

size: few
D: TRBD2
J: TRBJ2-7
V: TRBV7-2
DNA: TGTGCCAGCAGGAAGAGCGGGAGCTACGAGCAGTACTTC
CDR3: CASRKSGSYEQYF

size: few
D: -
J: TRBJ2-5
V: TRBV12-3/TRBV12-4
DNA: TGTGCCAGCAGTCTAGGACAGCGACCAGAGACCCAGTACTTC
CDR3: CASSLGQRPETQYF

size: few
D: -
J: TRBJ2-7
V: TRBV14
DNA: TGTGCCAGCAGCCAAGTATCGTACGAGGGATACTACGAGCAGTACTTC
CDR3: CASSQVSYEGYYEQYF

size: -
D: -
J: TRBJ2-1
V: TRBV2
DNA: TGTGCCAGCAGTAGTGAGGCTAGCGAGCAGTTCTTC
CDR3: CASSSEASEQFF

size: -
D: -
J: TRBJ1-5
V: TRBV12-3/TRBV12-4
DNA: TGTGCCAGCATGGGGCTCCTCAATCAGCCCCAGCATTTT
CDR3: CASMGLLNQPQHF

size: few
D: TRBD1
J: TRBJ2-4
V: TRBV20-1
DNA: TGCAGTGCCCTCGATTTACAGGGGGTGGCCAAAAACATTCAGTACTTC
CDR3: CSALDLQGVAKNIQYF

size: -
D: TRBD2
J: TRBJ2-5
V: TRBV11-1
DNA: TGTGCCAGCAGCCAGAAGATTAGACTAGCGGGAGTGAAGGAGACCCAGTACTTC
CDR3: CASSQKIRLAGVKETQYF

size: -
D: -
J: TRBJ2-7
V: TRBV5-1
DNA: TGCGCCAGCAGCTTGGAGGGACAAACCTACGAGCAGTACTTC
CDR3: CASSLEGQTYEQYF

size: -
D: TRBD1
J: TRBJ2-7
V: TRBV2
DNA: TGTGCCAGCGGGTTCGACAGGGGAGACGAGCAGTACTTC
CDR3: CASGFDRGDEQYF

size: -
D: -
J: TRBJ2-5
V: TRBV12-5
DNA: TGTGCTAGTGGTTTGAATAGTTTGGAGACCCAGTACTTC
CDR3: CASGLNSLETQYF

size: -
D: -
J: TRBJ2-3
V: TRBV9
DNA: TGTGCCAGCAGCGGTTCCGGGGCAGATACGCAGTATTTT
CDR3: CASSGSGADTQYF

size: -
D: -
J: TRBJ2-2
V: TRBV29-1
DNA: TGCAGCGTTAGCCGACAGAACACCGGGGAGCTGTTTTTT
CDR3: CSVSRQNTGELFF

size: -
D: TRBD1
J: TRBJ2-2
V: TRBV24-1
DNA: TGTGCCACCAGTGAGCCCCCCGGGACAGGGATCCCCGGGGAGCTGTTTTTT
CDR3: CATSEPPGTGIPGELFF

size: many
D: -
J: TRBJ2-6
V: TRBV12-3/TRBV12-4
DNA: TGTGCCAGCAGCTTTACTGGGGCCAACGTCCTGACTTTC
CDR3: CASSFTGANVLTF

size: many
D: -
J: TRBJ1-5
V: TRBV3-1
DNA: TGTGCCAGCAGCCCGACCGGGGGTGGTCAGCCCCAGCATTTT
CDR3: CASSPTGGGQPQHF

size: -
D: -
J: TRBJ2-3
V: TRBV2
DNA: TGTGCCAGCAGTGAATCCCCGGGATACACAGATACGCAGTATTTT
CDR3: CASSESPGYTDTQYF

size: few
D: TRBD2
J: TRBJ2-7
V: TRBV20-1
DNA: TGCAGTGCGAGACTAGCGGGGGGGCGCGAGCAGTACTTC
CDR3: CSARLAGGREQYF

size: -
D: -
J: TRBJ1-2
V: TRBV19
DNA: TGTGCCACGAGGCGGAGAGGGGACGGATCTAACTATGGCTACACCTTC
CDR3: CATRRRGDGSNYGYTF

size: -
D: TRBD2
J: TRBJ2-4
V: TRBV2
DNA: TGTGCCAGCAGAGAGCGGGGGGTTCAGTACTTC
CDR3: CASRERGVQYF

size: many
D: -
J: TRBJ1-1
V: TRBV10-3
DNA: TGTGCCATCAGTGAGTCTCCGAACACTGAAGCTTTCTTT
CDR3: CAISESPNTEAFF

size: many
D: -
J: TRBJ2-7
V: TRBV3-1
DNA: TGTGCCAGCAGCGGAACCTACGAGCAGTACTTC
CDR3: CASSGTYEQYF

size: few
D: -
J: TRBJ1-4
V: TRBV28
DNA: TGTGCCAGCAGTCTCAGGGGTTCGGGGGATGAACTGTTTTTT
CDR3: CASSLRGSGDELFF

size: few
D: -
J: TRBJ2-1
V: TRBV3-1
DNA: TGTGCCAGCAGTGGGCACTACAATGAGCAGTTCTTC
CDR3: CASSGHYNEQFF

size: few
D: -
J: TRBJ1-2
V: TRBV20-1
DNA: TGCAGTGCTAGACCGGGGGAGGGCTACACCTTC
CDR3: CSARPGEGYTF

size: few
D: TRBD2
J: TRBJ2-7
V: TRBV10-2
DNA: TGCGCCAGCATAGGCGCGGGCGGGGGGGCGAACGAGCAGTACTTC
CDR3: CASIGAGGGANEQYF

size: few
D: TRBD2
J: TRBJ2-5
V: TRBV10-3
DNA: TGTGCCATCAGGGGATCTAGCGGGGGGGCCCAAGAGACCCAGTACTTC
CDR3: CAIRGSSGGAQETQYF

size: many
D: -
J: TRBJ1-6
V: TRBV7-9
DNA: TGTGCCAGCAGCCGAAGGACGGAGACACCCCTCCACTTT
CDR3: CASSRRTETPLHF

size: few
D: TRBD1
J: TRBJ2-3
V: TRBV11-2
DNA: TGTGCCAGCAGCTTAAAGGGGGGACAGGGGCCCACAGATACGCAGTATTTT
CDR3: CASSLKGGQGPTDTQYF

size: -
D: -
J: TRBJ2-7
V: TRBV21-1
DNA: TGTGCCAGCAGCAAAGGACCGGCAGGACCCTACGAGCAGTACTTC
CDR3: CASSKGPAGPYEQYF

size: -
D: -
J: TRBJ1-3
V: TRBV13
DNA: TGTGCCAGCAGCTACGGGGAAACTGGAAACACCATATATTTT
CDR3: CASSYGETGNTIYF

size: many
D: TRBD1
J: TRBJ1-5
V: TRBV12-3/TRBV12-4
DNA: TGTGCCAGCAGCCCAAGGACAGGCGTTGAGCCCCAGCATTTT
CDR3: CASSPRTGVEPQHF

size: many
D: -
J: TRBJ1-6
V: TRBV6-1
DNA: TGTGCCAGCAGGGACATCTACTATAATTCACCCCTCCACTTT
CDR3: CASRDIYYNSPLHF

size: -
D: -
J: TRBJ2-6
V: TRBV18
DNA: TGTGCCAGCTCACACCCTGGGACACCTGGGGCCAACGTCCTGACTTTC
CDR3: CASSHPGTPGANVLTF

size: many
D: -
J: TRBJ2-5
V: TRBV10-3
DNA: TGTGCCATCAGTGAGTCGCCGCAGGGAGAGACCCAGTACTTC
CDR3: CAISESPQGETQYF

size: -
D: TRBD1
J: TRBJ2-3
V: TRBV6-2/TRBV6-3
DNA: TGTGCCAGCAGTACCCTCGGACAGGGAGGTGATACGCAGTATTTT
CDR3: CASSTLGQGGDTQYF

size: -
D: -
J: TRBJ2-5
V: TRBV4-3
DNA: TGCGCCAGCAGCCAAAAGACAGGCCTGGAGACCCAGTACTTC
CDR3: CASSQKTGLETQYF

size: few
D: TRBD1
J: TRBJ2-1
V: TRBV4-2
DNA: TGTGCCAGCAGCCAGCGGGACAGGCTGGATGAGCAGTTCTTC
CDR3: CASSQRDRLDEQFF

size: few
D: TRBD2
J: TRBJ2-1
V: TRBV7-2
DNA: TGTGCCAGCAGCGCGAGCGGGGCGAGCTCCTACAATGAGCAGTTCTTC
CDR3: CASSASGASSYNEQFF

size: few
D: -
J: TRBJ2-7
V: TRBV12-3/TRBV12-4
DNA: TGTGCCAGCAGTTTTATGACTAGTCTCGAGCAGTACTTC
CDR3: CASSFMTSLEQYF

size: few
D: -
J: TRBJ2-1
V: TRBV3-1
DNA: TGTGCCAGCAGCCAGACCAATGAGCAGTTCTTC
CDR3: CASSQTNEQFF

size: -
D: TRBD1
J: TRBJ1-5
V: TRBV6-1
DNA: TGTGCCAGCAGCCGCGGGACAGAATACAATCAGCCCCAGCATTTT
CDR3: CASSRGTEYNQPQHF

size: few
D: TRBD1
J: TRBJ1-6
V: TRBV6-1
DNA: TGTGCCAGCAGTCCTTCCGGGACAGGGACCTATAATTCACCCCTCCACTTT
CDR3: CASSPSGTGTYNSPLHF

size: few
D: TRBD2
J: TRBJ2-7
V: TRBV5-5
DNA: TGTGCCAGCAGCTTAGTAGCGGGAATCCCCTCCTACGAGCAGTACTTC
CDR3: CASSLVAGIPSYEQYF

size: few
D: -
J: TRBJ1-1
V: TRBV5-1
DNA: TGCGCCAGCAGCGTTGCTTCAGGGGTGAACACTGAAGCTTTCTTT
CDR3: CASSVASGVNTEAFF

size: few
D: -
J: TRBJ2-2
V: TRBV5-5
DNA: TGTGCCAGCAGCTTGTTTCTAAACACCGGGGAGCTGTTTTTT
CDR3: CASSLFLNTGELFF

size: few
D: TRBD2
J: TRBJ2-1
V: TRBV4-2
DNA: TGTGCCAGCAGCCAGGCCAGCGGGGGCCTCTACAATGAGCAGTTCTTC
CDR3: CASSQASGGLYNEQFF

size: -
D: TRBD2
J: TRBJ2-1
V: TRBV20-1
DNA: TGCAGTGCTAGGAGCGGGAGGGTTGAGAATGAGCAGTTCTTC
CDR3: CSARSGRVENEQFF